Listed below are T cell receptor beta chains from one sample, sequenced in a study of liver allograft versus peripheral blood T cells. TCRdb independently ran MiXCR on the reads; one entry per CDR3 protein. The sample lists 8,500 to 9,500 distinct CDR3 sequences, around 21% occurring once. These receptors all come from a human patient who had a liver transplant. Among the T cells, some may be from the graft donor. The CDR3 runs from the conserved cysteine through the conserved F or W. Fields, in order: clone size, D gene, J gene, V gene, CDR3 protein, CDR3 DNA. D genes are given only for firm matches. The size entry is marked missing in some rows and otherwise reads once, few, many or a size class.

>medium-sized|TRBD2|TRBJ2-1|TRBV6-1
CASSVSGTSYEQFF
TGTGCCAGCAGTGTGTCCGGGACTAGTTATGAGCAGTTCTTC
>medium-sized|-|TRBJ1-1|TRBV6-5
CASTKGNTEAFF
TGTGCCAGCACTAAGGGTAACACTGAAGCTTTCTTT
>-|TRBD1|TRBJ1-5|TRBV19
CASSIARDRASNQPQHF
TGTGCCAGTAGTATAGCCCGGGACAGGGCAAGCAATCAGCCCCAGCATTTT
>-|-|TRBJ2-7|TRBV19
CASIDSATYEQYF
TGTGCCAGTATTGATAGCGCGACCTACGAGCAGTACTTC
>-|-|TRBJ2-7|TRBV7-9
CASSLLFYEQYF
TGTGCCAGCAGCTTACTCTTCTACGAGCAGTACTTC
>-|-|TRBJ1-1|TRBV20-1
CSARRGPMNTEAFF
TGCAGTGCTAGACGGGGACCTATGAACACTGAAGCTTTCTTT
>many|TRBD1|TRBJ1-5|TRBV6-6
CASSYPTTGRSNQPQHF
TGTGCCAGCAGTTACCCGACGACAGGGCGTAGCAATCAGCCCCAGCATTTT
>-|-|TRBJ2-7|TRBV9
CASPREQYF
TGTGCCAGCCCAAGGGAGCAGTACTTC
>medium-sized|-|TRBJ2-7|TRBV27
CASSPNYGGVSGEQYF
TGTGCCAGCAGCCCCAATTACGGGGGTGTGTCTGGTGAGCAGTACTTC
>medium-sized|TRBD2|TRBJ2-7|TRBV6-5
CASSYFRTSGASSYEQYF
TGTGCCAGCAGTTACTTTCGGACTAGCGGGGCGAGCTCCTACGAGCAGTACTTC
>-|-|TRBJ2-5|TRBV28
CASSLGAGVGETQYF
TGTGCCAGCAGTTTGGGGGCGGGGGTCGGGGAGACCCAGTACTTC
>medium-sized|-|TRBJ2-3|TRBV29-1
CSVRRDTDTQYF
TGCAGCGTTAGGAGGGACACAGATACGCAGTATTTT
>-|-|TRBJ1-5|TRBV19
CASSRSGGVSNQPQHF
TGTGCCAGCAGCCGATCCGGTGGGGTTAGCAATCAGCCCCAGCATTTT
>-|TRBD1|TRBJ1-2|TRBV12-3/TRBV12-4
CASSLLEGAHYGYTF
TGTGCCAGCAGTTTATTAGAGGGGGCGCACTATGGCTACACCTTC
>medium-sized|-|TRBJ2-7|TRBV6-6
CASYDSSGHYEQYF
TGTGCCAGCTATGACTCTTCCGGGCATTACGAGCAGTACTTC
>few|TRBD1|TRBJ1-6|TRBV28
CASSLRDRAYNSPLHF
TGTGCCAGCAGTTTAAGGGACAGGGCCTATAATTCACCCCTCCACTTT
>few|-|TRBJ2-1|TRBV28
CATHPPGFDNEQFF
TGTGCCACCCACCCTCCGGGATTCGACAATGAGCAGTTCTTC
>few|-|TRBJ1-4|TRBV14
CASSAWGEKLFF
TGTGCCAGCAGCGCGTGGGGGGAAAAACTGTTTTTT
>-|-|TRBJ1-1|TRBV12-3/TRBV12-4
CASSLGQQGEAFF
TGTGCCAGCAGTTTGGGCCAACAGGGCGAAGCTTTCTTT
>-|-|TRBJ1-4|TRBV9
CASNGRENEKLFF
TGTGCCAGCAATGGGAGGGAGAATGAAAAACTGTTTTTT
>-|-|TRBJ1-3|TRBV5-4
CASSLQPGFRSGNTIYF
TGTGCCAGCAGCTTGCAGCCGGGTTTCCGCTCTGGAAACACCATATATTTT
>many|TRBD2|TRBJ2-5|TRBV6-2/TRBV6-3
CASSSLAGAYETQYF
TGTGCCAGCAGTTCTTTAGCGGGAGCGTACGAGACCCAGTACTTC
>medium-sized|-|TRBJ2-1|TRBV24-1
CATSESTQYNEQFF
TGTGCCACCAGTGAATCGACACAGTACAATGAGCAGTTCTTC
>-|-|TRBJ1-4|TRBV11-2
CASSLFARAGQGEKLFF
TGTGCCAGCAGCTTATTTGCCCGGGCAGGTCAGGGTGAAAAACTGTTTTTT
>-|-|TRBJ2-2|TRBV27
CASSPYDQTTGELFF
TGTGCCAGCAGTCCGTACGACCAAACCACCGGGGAGCTGTTTTTT
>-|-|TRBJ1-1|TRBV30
CAWGEVETEAFF
TGTGCCTGGGGCGAGGTGGAAACTGAAGCTTTCTTT
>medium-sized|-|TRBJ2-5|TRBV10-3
CAISEGSAETQYF
TGTGCCATCAGTGAAGGTAGCGCGGAGACCCAGTACTTC
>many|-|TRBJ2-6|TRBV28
CASGETSGANVLTF
TGTGCCAGCGGCGAGACCTCTGGGGCCAACGTCCTGACTTTC
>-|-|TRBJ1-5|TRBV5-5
CASSLAGGDNQPQHF
TGTGCCAGCAGCTTGGCCGGAGGGGACAATCAGCCCCAGCATTTT
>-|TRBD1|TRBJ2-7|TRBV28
CASTLGQGVHEQYF
TGTGCCAGCACCCTGGGGCAGGGGGTCCACGAGCAGTACTTC
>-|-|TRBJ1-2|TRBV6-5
CASRAYYGYTF
TGTGCCAGCCGCGCTTACTATGGCTACACCTTC
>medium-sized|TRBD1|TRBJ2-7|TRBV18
CASSLLPGQGGVEQYF
TGTGCCAGCTCACTCCTTCCGGGACAGGGAGGGGTCGAGCAGTACTTC
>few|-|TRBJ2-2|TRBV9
CASSADGELFF
TGTGCCAGCAGCGCGGACGGGGAGCTGTTTTTT
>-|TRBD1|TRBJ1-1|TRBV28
CASSLLTGDPEAFF
TGTGCCAGCAGTTTACTTACAGGGGACCCTGAAGCTTTCTTT
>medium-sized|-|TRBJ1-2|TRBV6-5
CASSHRTESYGYTF
TGTGCCAGCAGCCACCGTACAGAGAGCTATGGCTACACCTTC
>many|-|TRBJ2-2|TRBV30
CAWSVGGDAGELFF
TGTGCCTGGAGTGTCGGAGGGGACGCCGGGGAGCTGTTTTTT
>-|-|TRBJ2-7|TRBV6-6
CASKFLDSSYEQYF
TGTGCCAGCAAGTTCCTGGACAGCTCCTACGAGCAGTACTTC
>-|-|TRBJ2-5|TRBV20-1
CSAMGIETQYF
TGCAGTGCTATGGGGATAGAGACCCAGTACTTC
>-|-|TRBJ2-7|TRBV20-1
CSARSDKGSYEQYF
TGCAGTGCTAGATCGGACAAGGGCTCCTACGAGCAGTACTTC
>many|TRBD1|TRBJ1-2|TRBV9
CASSVGTGGNYGYTF
TGTGCCAGCAGCGTAGGGACAGGGGGTAACTATGGCTACACCTTC
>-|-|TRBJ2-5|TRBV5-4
CASSMDGVQETQYF
TGTGCCAGCAGCATGGACGGAGTACAAGAGACCCAGTACTTC
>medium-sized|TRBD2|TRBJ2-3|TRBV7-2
CASSSLLAGDLGDTQYF
TGTGCCAGCAGCTCACTCTTGGCGGGGGACCTGGGGGATACGCAGTATTTT
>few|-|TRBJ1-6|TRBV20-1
CSARSGFVNSPLHF
TGCAGTGCTAGGTCAGGGTTCGTGAATTCACCCCTCCACTTT
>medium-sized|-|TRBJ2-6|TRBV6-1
CASEPVPSGANVLTF
TGTGCCAGCGAGCCCGTTCCCTCTGGGGCCAACGTCCTGACTTTC
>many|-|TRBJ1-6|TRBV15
CATSRDIGQESPLHF
TGTGCCACCAGCAGAGATATAGGGCAGGAGTCACCCCTCCACTTT
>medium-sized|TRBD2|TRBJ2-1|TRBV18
CASSPRSGGANEQFF
TGTGCCAGCTCACCACGTAGCGGGGGGGCCAATGAGCAGTTCTTC
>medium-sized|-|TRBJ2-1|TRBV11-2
CASRERTPGYEQFF
TGTGCCAGCAGAGAAAGGACTCCGGGGTATGAGCAGTTCTTC
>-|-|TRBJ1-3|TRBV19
CASRPPSGNTIYF
TGTGCCAGTAGACCGCCCTCTGGAAACACCATATATTTT
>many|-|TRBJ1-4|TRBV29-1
CSVEDPGRGEKLFF
TGCAGCGTTGAAGATCCGGGCAGGGGTGAAAAACTGTTTTTT
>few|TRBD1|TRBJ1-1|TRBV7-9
CASSLGLGQTNTEAFF
TGTGCCAGCAGCTTAGGATTGGGACAGACTAACACTGAAGCTTTCTTT
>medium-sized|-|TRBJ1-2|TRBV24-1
CATSVDSYGYTF
TGTGCCACCAGTGTCGACAGTTATGGCTACACCTTC
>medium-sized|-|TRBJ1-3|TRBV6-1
CASSEGWDGPGNTIYF
TGTGCCAGCAGTGAAGGTTGGGATGGGCCTGGAAACACCATATATTTT
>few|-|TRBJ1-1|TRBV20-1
CSAGPNLNTEAFF
TGCAGTGCAGGTCCGAACTTAAACACTGAAGCTTTCTTT
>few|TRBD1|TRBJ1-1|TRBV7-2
CASSPTGQGTEAFF
TGTGCCAGCAGCCCGACGGGACAGGGCACTGAAGCTTTCTTT
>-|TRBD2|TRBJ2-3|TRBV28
CASRPSGSIATQYF
TGTGCCAGCCGCCCTAGCGGGAGTATCGCCACGCAGTATTTT
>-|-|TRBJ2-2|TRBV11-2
CASSLNFQNTGELFF
TGTGCCAGCAGCTTAAATTTCCAGAACACCGGGGAGCTGTTTTTT
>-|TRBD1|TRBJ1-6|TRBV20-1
CSARSNPGQGAGNSPLHF
TGCAGTGCTAGATCTAATCCGGGACAGGGGGCAGGTAATTCACCCCTCCACTTT
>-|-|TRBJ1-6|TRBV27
CASSFGDRENSPLHF
TGTGCCAGCAGTTTTGGGGACCGAGAGAATTCACCCCTCCACTTT
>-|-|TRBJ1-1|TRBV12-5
CASGLRQAGTEAFF
TGTGCTAGTGGTTTGCGACAGGCGGGCACTGAAGCTTTCTTT
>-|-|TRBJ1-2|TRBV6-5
CASRAGTSLGGYTF
TGTGCCAGCAGGGCCGGGACTTCCTTGGGGGGCTACACCTTC